This T cell receptor (beta chain) emerged from a study of preoperative IRX-2 immunotherapy in early breast cancer. Sequenced by immunoSEQ multiplex PCR; TCRdb stores in-frame clones only, minus some. Among around 39,000 clones listed, about 95% were seen once. Treatment described: preoperative locoregional IRX-2 cytokine immunotherapy. Samples came from a phase Ib trial of preoperative locoregional IRX-2 cytokine immunotherapy. Losses at the gene ends were 5 bases for V and 4 bases for J; bases not matched to a gene: 4. Germline V gene sequence: CDR1 KGHSH, CDR2 LQKENI. This CDR3 contains 15 residues.

The sequence derives from a human donor with breast cancer. The J gene is TRBJ2-2, the V gene TRBV18; 10 nucleotides agree with TRBD1. The sequencing used tumor tissue, collected after IRX-2 immunotherapy. The CDR3 nucleotides read TGTGCCAGCTCAGAGGGACAGGGGTCCACCGGGGAGCTGTTTTTT. Its protein is CASSEGQGSTGELFF.